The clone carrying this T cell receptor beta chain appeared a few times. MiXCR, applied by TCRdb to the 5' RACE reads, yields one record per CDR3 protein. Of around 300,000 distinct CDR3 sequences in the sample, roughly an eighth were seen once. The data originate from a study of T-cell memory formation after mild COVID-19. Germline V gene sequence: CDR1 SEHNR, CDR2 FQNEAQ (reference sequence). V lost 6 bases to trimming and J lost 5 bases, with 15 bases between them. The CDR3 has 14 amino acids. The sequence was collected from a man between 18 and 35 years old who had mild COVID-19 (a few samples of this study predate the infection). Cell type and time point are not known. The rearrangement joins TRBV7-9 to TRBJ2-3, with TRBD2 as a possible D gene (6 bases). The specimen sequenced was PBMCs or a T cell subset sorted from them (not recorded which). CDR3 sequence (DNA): TGTGCCAGCAGTAGAAGACTAGAGCAAGATACGCAGTATTTT. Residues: CASSRRLEQDTQYF.